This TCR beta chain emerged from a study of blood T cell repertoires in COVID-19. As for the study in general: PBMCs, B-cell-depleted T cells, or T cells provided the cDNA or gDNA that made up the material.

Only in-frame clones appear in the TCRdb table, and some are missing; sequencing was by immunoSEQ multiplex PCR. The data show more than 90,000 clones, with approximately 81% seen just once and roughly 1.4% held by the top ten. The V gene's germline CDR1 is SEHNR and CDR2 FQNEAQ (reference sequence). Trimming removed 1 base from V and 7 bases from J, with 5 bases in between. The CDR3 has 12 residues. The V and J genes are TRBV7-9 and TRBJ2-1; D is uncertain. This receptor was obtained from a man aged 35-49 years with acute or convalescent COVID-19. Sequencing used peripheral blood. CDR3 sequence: CASSLVENEQFF. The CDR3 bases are TGTGCCAGCAGCTTAGTAGAGAATGAGCAGTTCTTC.